This TCR beta chain emerged from a study of cytotoxic CD8 clonotypes in ibrutinib-treated CLL. The wider study: Response sampling came at median approximately a year of treatment, ranging about 6 to 40 months.

About this clone itself: Antigen specificity is unknown.

V lost 4 bases and J lost 3; bases outside the gene matches: 7. The CDR3 length is 15 residues. Germline CDR1 SEHNR, CDR2 FQNEAQ (reference sequence). Study results and caveats: Clonality climbed at ibrutinib response, then dropped toward baseline at progression.

Measured with immunoSEQ multiplex PCR; TCRdb has only the in-frame clones, and not every one. Of 20,000 to 30,000 clones in the sample, 55% to 75% are singletons; the top ten hold more than 40%. Sequenced here: PBMCs, sampled after 12 months of ibrutinib treatment. The rearrangement links TRBV7-9 to TRBJ1-2, with 8 bases lining up with TRBD1. The sequence was obtained from a human donor with chronic lymphocytic leukemia. CDR3 sequence: CASSYSDRVHYGYTF. The CDR3 DNA follows: TGTGCCAGCAGCTACTCGGACAGGGTTCACTATGGCTACACCTTC.